This TCR beta chain was documented in a study of blood T cell repertoires in COVID-19. Turning to the study itself: Sites across the United States, Italy and Spain contributed samples from acute and convalescent COVID-19. Nucleic acid was either cDNA or gDNA, and it came from T cells, B-cell-depleted T cells, or PBMCs.

This table comes from immunoSEQ multiplex PCR, and its TCRdb copy is limited to in-frame clones, with some not included. The repertoire holds approximately 350,000 clones, roughly 87% seen once, with about 4.8% in the top ten. The CDR3 covers 16 residues. Trimming shortened V by 5 bases and J by 2 bases, and 17 bases separated the two germline ends. CDR1 and CDR2 (germline): SEHNR, FQNEAQ (reference sequence). The TCR originated in a woman aged 50 to 60 who had recovered from COVID-19. Sequencing input: PBMCs or T cells enriched from blood (not recorded which). The gene calls are TRBV7-9 and TRBJ2-3; D is possibly TRBD2 (5 bases). The CDR3 reads CASSRPFAGNTDTQYF. CDR3 nucleotide sequence: TGTGCCAGCAGCCGACCCTTTGCGGGTAACACAGATACGCAGTATTTT.